This T cell receptor (beta chain) was recovered during a study of control samples from healthy donors and cancer patients. J was trimmed by 7 bases and V by 3 bases; bases with no gene match: 6. This CDR3 is built from 14 residues. The germline V gene encodes CDR1 SGHRS and CDR2 YFSETQ. Repertoires were generated with immunoSEQ multiplex PCR, while TCRdb's copy carries only in-frame clones and drops some. Of about 83,000 clones listed, 90% to 95% were seen once; the top ten hold approximately 14%. The specimen sequenced was blood. The V and J genes are TRBV5-1 and TRBJ2-7; 11 nucleotides match TRBD1. The receptor was derived from a man aged 30-40 years in good health. In DNA form, the CDR3 reads TGCGCCAGCAGCTCCCGGACAGGGGGCGGTGAGCAGTACTTC. This sequence encodes CASSSRTGGGEQYF.